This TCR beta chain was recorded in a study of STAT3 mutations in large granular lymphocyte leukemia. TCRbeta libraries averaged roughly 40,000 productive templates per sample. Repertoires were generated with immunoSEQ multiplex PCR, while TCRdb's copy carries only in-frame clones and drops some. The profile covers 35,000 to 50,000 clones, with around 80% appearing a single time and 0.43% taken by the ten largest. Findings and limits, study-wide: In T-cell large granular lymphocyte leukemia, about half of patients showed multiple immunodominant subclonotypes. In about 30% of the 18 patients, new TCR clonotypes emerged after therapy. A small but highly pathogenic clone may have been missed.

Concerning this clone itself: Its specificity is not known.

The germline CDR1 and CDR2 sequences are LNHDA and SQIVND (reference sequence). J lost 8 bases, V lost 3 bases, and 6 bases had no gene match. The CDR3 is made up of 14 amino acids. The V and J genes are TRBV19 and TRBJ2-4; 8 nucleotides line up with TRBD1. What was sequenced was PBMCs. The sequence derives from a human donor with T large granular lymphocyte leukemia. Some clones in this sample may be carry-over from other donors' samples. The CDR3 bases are TGTGCCAGTAGTATGGGACAGGAGGGAGACATTCAGTACTTC. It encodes CASSMGQEGDIQYF.